Listed here is a single T cell receptor beta chain. Authors' analysis steps: Amplification from reference gene primers served as the basis for estimated nucleated cell counts. The protocol was immunoSEQ multiplex PCR, while the TCRdb copy is restricted to in-frame clones and leaves out a portion. V and J calls and clone size are copied from that table; D and trimming were computed from the DNA. The repertoire holds some 310,000 clones, with almost 90% as singletons. The data belong to a study of blood T cell repertoires in COVID-19. In the study overall: Samples came from the United States, Italy and Spain, spanning acute and convalescent COVID-19. Sources were T cells, B-cell-depleted T cells, or PBMCs; the material itself was cDNA or gDNA.

Deletions cut 0 bases from V and 4 bases from J, with 13 bases between. The CDR3 runs to 16 residues. The germline gives CDR1 MNHNS, CDR2 SASEGT. The chain recombines TRBV6-1 with TRBJ1-5; no clear D gene. The material sequenced was peripheral blood. This receptor was taken from a woman in her 30s with COVID-19, enrolled during active disease. As DNA, the CDR3 is TGTGCCAGCAGTGAAGCGGTCGCACGGAGTAATCAGCCCCAGCATTTT. Encoded protein: CASSEAVARSNQPQHF.